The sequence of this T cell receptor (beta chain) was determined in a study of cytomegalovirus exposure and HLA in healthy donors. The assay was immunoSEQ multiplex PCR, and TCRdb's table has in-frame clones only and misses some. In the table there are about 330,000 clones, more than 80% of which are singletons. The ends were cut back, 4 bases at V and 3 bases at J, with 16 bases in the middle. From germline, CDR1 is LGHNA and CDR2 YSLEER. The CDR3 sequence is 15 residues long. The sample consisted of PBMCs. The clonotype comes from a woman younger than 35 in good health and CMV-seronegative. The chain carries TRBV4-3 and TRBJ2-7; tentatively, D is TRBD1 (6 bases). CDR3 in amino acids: CASSLGSQGFYEQYF. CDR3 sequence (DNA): TGCGCCAGCAGCCTCGGGTCCCAGGGGTTCTACGAGCAGTACTTC.